The clone carrying this T cell receptor beta chain was detected many times. This sample is part of a study of blood T cells in healthy people across ages. PCR was performed a second time for roughly 7 to 12 cycles using a sample-barcoded 5' primer and a J-beta primer mix. Every cDNA was tagged by a template-switch adaptor with 12 random nucleotides. TCRdb reprocessed the 5' RACE reads with MiXCR, giving one entry per CDR3 protein. The sample has about 780,000 distinct CDR3 sequences; around 50% are singletons. Every donor contributed roughly 10 milliliters of peripheral blood by blood draw. The germline V gene has CDR1 DFQATT and CDR2 SNEGSKA (reference sequence). The CDR3 spans 15 residues. V trimming: 0 bases; J trimming: 2 bases; junction bases outside the gene matches: 4.

This clonotype was obtained from a man older than 75 in good health. Sequencing was carried out using blood. This chain joins TRBV20-1 and TRBJ1-2; the match to TRBD1 covers 9 bases. The CDR3 DNA sequence: TGCAGTGCTAGAGATGCGGGGACAGGGAACTATGGCTACACCTTC. Translation gives CSARDAGTGNYGYTF.